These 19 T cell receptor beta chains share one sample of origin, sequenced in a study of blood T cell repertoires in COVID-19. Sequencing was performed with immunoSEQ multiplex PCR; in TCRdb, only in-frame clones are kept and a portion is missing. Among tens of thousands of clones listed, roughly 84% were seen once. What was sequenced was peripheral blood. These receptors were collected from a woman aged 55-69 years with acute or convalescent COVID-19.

The chain's CDR3 is CATSAGLAGSPNTGELFF. The CDR3 coding sequence is TGTGCCACCAGTGCCGGACTAGCGGGGTCCCCGAACACCGGGGAGCTGTTTTTT. J is TRBJ2-2 and V is TRBV24-1; the match to TRBD2 covers 12 bases. The CDR3 contains 18 residues. V shed 5 bases, J shed 0 bases, and the junction held 6 bases outside the gene matches. Germline V lookup: CDR1 KGHDR, CDR2 SFDVKD.

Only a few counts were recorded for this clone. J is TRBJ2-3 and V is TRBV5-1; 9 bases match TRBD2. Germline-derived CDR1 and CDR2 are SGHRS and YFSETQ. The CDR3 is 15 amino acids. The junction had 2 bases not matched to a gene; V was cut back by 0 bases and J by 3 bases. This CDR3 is CASSLAGLATDTQYF. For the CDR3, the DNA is TGCGCCAGCAGCTTGGCTGGACTAGCGACAGATACGCAGTATTTT.

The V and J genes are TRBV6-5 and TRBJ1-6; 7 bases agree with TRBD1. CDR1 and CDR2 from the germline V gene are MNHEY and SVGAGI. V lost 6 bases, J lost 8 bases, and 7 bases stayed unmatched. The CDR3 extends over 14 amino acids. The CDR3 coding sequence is TGTGCCAGCAGGGAGACAGGGAACGATTCACCCCTCCACTTT. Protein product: CASRETGNDSPLHF.

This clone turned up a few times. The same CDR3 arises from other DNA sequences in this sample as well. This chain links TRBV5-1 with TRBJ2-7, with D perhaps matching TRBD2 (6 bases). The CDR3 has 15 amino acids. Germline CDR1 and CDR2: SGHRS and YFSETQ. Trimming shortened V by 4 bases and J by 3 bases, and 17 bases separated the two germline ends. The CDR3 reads CASSPGGTGVYEQYF. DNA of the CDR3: TGCGCCAGCAGCCCAGGCGGGACGGGGGTCTACGAGCAGTACTTC.

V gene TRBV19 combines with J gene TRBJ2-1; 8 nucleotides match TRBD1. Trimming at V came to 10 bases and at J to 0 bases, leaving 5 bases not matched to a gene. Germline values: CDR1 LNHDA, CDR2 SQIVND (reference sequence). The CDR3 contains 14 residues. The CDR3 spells CATIRGPSYNEQFF. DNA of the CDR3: TGTGCCACGATCAGGGGGCCCTCCTACAATGAGCAGTTCTTC.

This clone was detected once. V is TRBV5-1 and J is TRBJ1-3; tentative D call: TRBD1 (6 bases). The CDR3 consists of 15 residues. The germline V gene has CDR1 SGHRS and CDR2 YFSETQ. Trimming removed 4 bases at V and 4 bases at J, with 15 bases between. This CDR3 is CASSRDKGPGNTIYF. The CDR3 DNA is TGCGCCAGCAGCAGGGACAAGGGTCCAGGAAACACCATATATTTT.

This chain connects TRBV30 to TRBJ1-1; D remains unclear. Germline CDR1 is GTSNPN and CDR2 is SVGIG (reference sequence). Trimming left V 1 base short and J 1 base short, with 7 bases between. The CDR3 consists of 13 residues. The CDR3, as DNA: TGTGCCTGGAGTGAATTACAGAACACTGAAGCTTTCTTT. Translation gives CAWSELQNTEAFF.

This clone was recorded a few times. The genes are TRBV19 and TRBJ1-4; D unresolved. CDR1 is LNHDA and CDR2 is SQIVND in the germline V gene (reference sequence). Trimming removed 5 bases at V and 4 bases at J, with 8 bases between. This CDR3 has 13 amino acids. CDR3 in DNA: TGTGCCAGTAGTTCCAGTGGTAATGAAAAACTGTTTTTT. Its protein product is CASSSSGNEKLFF.

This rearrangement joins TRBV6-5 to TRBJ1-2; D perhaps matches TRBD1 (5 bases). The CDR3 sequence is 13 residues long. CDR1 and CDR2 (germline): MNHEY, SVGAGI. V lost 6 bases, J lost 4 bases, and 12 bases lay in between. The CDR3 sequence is CASSPQATYGYTF. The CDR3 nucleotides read TGTGCCAGCAGCCCACAGGCGACCTATGGCTACACCTTC.

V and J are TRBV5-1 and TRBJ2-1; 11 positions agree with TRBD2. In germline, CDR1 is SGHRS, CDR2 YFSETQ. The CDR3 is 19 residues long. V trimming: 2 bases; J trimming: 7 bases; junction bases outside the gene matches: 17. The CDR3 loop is CASSFEGSLAGGPRNEQFF. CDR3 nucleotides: TGCGCCAGCAGCTTTGAGGGGAGCTTAGCGGGGGGGCCTCGAAATGAGCAGTTCTTC.

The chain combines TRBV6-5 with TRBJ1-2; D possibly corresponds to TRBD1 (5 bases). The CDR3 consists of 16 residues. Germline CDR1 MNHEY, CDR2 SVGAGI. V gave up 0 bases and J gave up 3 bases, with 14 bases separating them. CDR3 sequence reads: CASSYSKLQGDYGYTF. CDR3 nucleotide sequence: TGTGCCAGCAGTTACTCGAAGCTTCAGGGCGACTATGGCTACACCTTC.

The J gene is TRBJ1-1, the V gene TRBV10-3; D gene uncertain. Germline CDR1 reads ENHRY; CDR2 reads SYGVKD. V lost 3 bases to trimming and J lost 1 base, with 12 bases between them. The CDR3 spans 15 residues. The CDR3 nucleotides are TGTGCCATCAGTGATCGGGGTACCCCGAACACTGAAGCTTTCTTT. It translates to CAISDRGTPNTEAFF.

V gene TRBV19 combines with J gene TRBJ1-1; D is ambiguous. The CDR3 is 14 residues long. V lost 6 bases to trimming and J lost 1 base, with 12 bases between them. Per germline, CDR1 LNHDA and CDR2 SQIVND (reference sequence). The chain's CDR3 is CASSINSQNTEAFF. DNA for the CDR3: TGTGCCAGTAGCATTAACTCGCAGAACACTGAAGCTTTCTTT. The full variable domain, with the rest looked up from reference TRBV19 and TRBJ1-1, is DGGITQSPKYLFRKEGQNVTLSCEQNLNHDAMYWYRQDPGQGLRLIYYSQIVNDFQKGDIAEGYSVSREKKESFPLTVTSAQKNPTAFYLCASSINSQNTEAFFGQGTRLTVV.

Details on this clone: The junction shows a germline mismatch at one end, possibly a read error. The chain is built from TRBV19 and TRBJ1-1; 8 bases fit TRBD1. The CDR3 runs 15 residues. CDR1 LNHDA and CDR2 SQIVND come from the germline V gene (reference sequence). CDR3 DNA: TGTGCCAGTAGGCCAGGGGGCGCGGGGAACCCTGAAGCTTTCTTT. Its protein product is CASRPGGAGNPEAFF.

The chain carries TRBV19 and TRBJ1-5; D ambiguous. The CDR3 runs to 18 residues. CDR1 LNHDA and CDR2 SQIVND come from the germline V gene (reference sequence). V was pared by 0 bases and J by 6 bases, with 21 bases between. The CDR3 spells CASSIESEGRPWRQPQHF. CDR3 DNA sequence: TGTGCCAGTAGTATAGAGTCCGAGGGCAGGCCATGGCGTCAGCCCCAGCATTTT.

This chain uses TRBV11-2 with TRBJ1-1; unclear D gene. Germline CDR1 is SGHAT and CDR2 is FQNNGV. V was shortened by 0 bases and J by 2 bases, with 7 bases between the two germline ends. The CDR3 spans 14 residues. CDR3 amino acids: CASSLDPGNTEAFF. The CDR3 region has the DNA TGTGCCAGCAGCTTAGATCCGGGAAACACTGAAGCTTTCTTT.

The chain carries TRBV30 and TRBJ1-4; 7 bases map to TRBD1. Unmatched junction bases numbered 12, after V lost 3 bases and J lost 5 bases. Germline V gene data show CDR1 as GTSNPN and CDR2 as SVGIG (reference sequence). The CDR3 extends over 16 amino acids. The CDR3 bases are TGTGCCTGGAGGCGTACCGGGACAGCCATCAATGAAAAACTGTTTTTT. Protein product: CAWRRTGTAINEKLFF.

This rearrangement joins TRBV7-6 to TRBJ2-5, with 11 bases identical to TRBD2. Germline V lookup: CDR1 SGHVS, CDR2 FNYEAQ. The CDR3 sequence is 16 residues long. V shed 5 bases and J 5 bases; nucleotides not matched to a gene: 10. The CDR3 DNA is TGTGCCAGCAGCGAAACTACTAGCGGGGGTTGGGAGACCCAGTACTTC. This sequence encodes CASSETTSGGWETQYF.

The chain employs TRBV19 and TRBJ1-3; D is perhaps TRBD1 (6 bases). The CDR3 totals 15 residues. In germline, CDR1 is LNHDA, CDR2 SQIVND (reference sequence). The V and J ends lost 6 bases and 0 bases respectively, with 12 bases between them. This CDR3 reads CASSDTGSSGNTIYF. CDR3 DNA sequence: TGTGCCAGTAGCGATACAGGGAGCTCTGGAAACACCATATATTTT.